Listed below are T cell receptor beta chains from one sample, sequenced in a study of post-analysis software for immune sequencing data. Each CDR3 protein is one row after TCRdb ran MiXCR on the PCR reads. The table lists fewer than 600,000 distinct CDR3 sequences, 40% to 55% of them singletons. Material: blood. The source is a girl between 5 and 17 years old with multiple sclerosis. Each CDR3 is given with its conserved first and last residue. D genes are given only for firm matches. Some rows have no size entry. The others give once, few or many, or a class for an expanded clone.

cdr3_nt cdr3_aa j_call v_call d_call clone_size
TGTGCCAGCAGCTTGGCAGAATACAAGCAGTACTTC CASSLAEYKQYF TRBJ2-7 TRBV5-8 - -
TGCGCCAGCAGTCACAAGCAGAGGAACAATCAGCCCCAGCATTTT CASSHKQRNNQPQHF TRBJ1-5 TRBV23-1 - -
TGCGCCAGCAGCCCCCGACAGGACACCCGAAATTCACCCCTCCACTTT CASSPRQDTRNSPLHF TRBJ1-6 TRBV5-1 - few
TGTGCCAGCAGTGAATATGGCGGCTCCTACGAGCAGTACTTC CASSEYGGSYEQYF TRBJ2-7 TRBV25-1 - -
TGTGCCAGCAGCCGTGACTGGACTAACAATGAGCAGTTCTTC CASSRDWTNNEQFF TRBJ2-1 TRBV11-1 - -
TGCGCCAGCAGGGCCCACTTAGCGCAGAGAAACATTCAGTACTTC CASRAHLAQRNIQYF TRBJ2-4 TRBV5-1 - -
TGTGCCAGCAGCGAAGGGAGAGAAGATACGCAGTATTTT CASSEGREDTQYF TRBJ2-3 TRBV7-3 - -
TGTGCCAGCGTCGGGGGGAATGAGCAGTTCTTC CASVGGNEQFF TRBJ2-1 TRBV12-3/TRBV12-4 TRBD2 -
TGTGCCAGCAGCTTCCGGACCGGGAACAAGTTCAATGAGCAGTTCTTC CASSFRTGNKFNEQFF TRBJ2-1 TRBV5-6 - -
TGTGCCAGCAGCTTAGGATATCGGTCTAGCGGGAGGGCCACAGATACGCAGTATTTT CASSLGYRSSGRATDTQYF TRBJ2-3 TRBV7-8 TRBD2 -
TGCGCCAGCAGCTTAGGACAGGGTGTGGACATTCAGTACTTC CASSLGQGVDIQYF TRBJ2-4 TRBV5-1 TRBD1 -
TGTGCCAGCAGCGAACCACAGGGGGCTGGGGAGACCCAGTACTTC CASSEPQGAGETQYF TRBJ2-5 TRBV28 TRBD1 -
TGTGCCAGCAGCTTATCAGGACCATACTACGAGCAGTACTTC CASSLSGPYYEQYF TRBJ2-7 TRBV7-2 - -
TGTGCCAGCAGCTTAGCGTCGTTTAACTATAGCTACACCTTC CASSLASFNYSYTF TRBJ1-2 TRBV11-2 - -
TGCAGCGTTGAAGGGACTAGCGGGAGAGGGTCCTACAATGAGCAGTTCTTC CSVEGTSGRGSYNEQFF TRBJ2-1 TRBV29-1 TRBD2 -
TGCAGTGAGGCTAGTCGGACAGATGCGCAGTATTTT CSEASRTDAQYF TRBJ2-3 TRBV20-1 - -
TGTGCCACCAGTGTTGGAGGACTAGCAAGTCGCAATGAGCAGTTCTTC CATSVGGLASRNEQFF TRBJ2-1 TRBV24-1 TRBD2 -
TGTGCCACCAGTCCCGGGGGCGCGGAGACCCAGTACTTC CATSPGGAETQYF TRBJ2-5 TRBV24-1 - -
TGTGCCAGCAGTTTACCCGGGACGGCCAACAATGAGCAGTTCTTC CASSLPGTANNEQFF TRBJ2-1 TRBV28 - -
TGCGCCAGCAGCTCGGACAGCGTCACGAGCTCTGGGGCCAACGTCCTGACTTTC CASSSDSVTSSGANVLTF TRBJ2-6 TRBV5-1 - -
TGCAGTCCCCGGGATTTTAATGCAGATACGCAGTATTTT CSPRDFNADTQYF TRBJ2-3 TRBV20-1 - -
TGTGCCAGCAAGCTAGCGGGAATGGATACGCAGTATTTT CASKLAGMDTQYF TRBJ2-3 TRBV2 TRBD2 -
TGCGCCAGCAGCCAAGGACTAGCGGGACGGGGGACCCAGTACTTC CASSQGLAGRGTQYF TRBJ2-5 TRBV4-1 TRBD2 few
TGTGCCATCAGTCCTCCGGGACAGCTACCCACAGATACGCAGTATTTT CAISPPGQLPTDTQYF TRBJ2-3 TRBV10-3 TRBD1 -
TGTGCCAGCTCACCATCCCTGGGGCAAGAGACCCAGTACTTC CASSPSLGQETQYF TRBJ2-5 TRBV18 - -
TGCAGTGCCGGAGCGGGAGGGACACAAGAGACCCAGTACTTC CSAGAGGTQETQYF TRBJ2-5 TRBV20-1 TRBD2 few
TGTGCCAGCAGCTTCCCCGGGACGCTTGACAATGAGCAGTTCTTC CASSFPGTLDNEQFF TRBJ2-1 TRBV7-2 - -
TGTGCCAGCAGCATAGGCGGACCTCACGCATCCTACGAGCAGTACTTC CASSIGGPHASYEQYF TRBJ2-7 TRBV7-8 - few
TGTGCCAGCAGCCGGACAGGGAACGAGCAGTACTTC CASSRTGNEQYF TRBJ2-7 TRBV7-9 TRBD1 many
TGTGCCAGCAGCCCTCGGTACTACGAGCAGTACTTC CASSPRYYEQYF TRBJ2-7 TRBV6-2/TRBV6-3 - few
TGTGCCAGCAGCTTCATGACTAGCGGGGGGGAGGAGACCCAGTACTTC CASSFMTSGGEETQYF TRBJ2-5 TRBV11-2 TRBD2 -
TGTGCCAGCAGCCCTGGGGGGGAGAACTCCTACGAGCAGTACTTC CASSPGGENSYEQYF TRBJ2-7 TRBV28 TRBD2 -
TGCGCCAGCAGCCTACAGGGGAGGAGCTCCTACGAGCAGTACTTC CASSLQGRSSYEQYF TRBJ2-7 TRBV4-1 - many
TGTGCCAGCAGCTTAGTTCCAGCGGACAATGAGCAGTTCTTC CASSLVPADNEQFF TRBJ2-1 TRBV7-2 - -
TGCGCCAGCAGCTTGGGGGGCGGTAATAATCAGCCCCAGCATTTT CASSLGGGNNQPQHF TRBJ1-5 TRBV5-1 - -
TGTGCCAGCAGCTCTAGGACCGGGACGGGGGGAGATACGCAGTATTTT CASSSRTGTGGDTQYF TRBJ2-3 TRBV7-3 TRBD2 -
TGTGCCAGCAGCCACGACAGTCTTCTCGGCTACACCTTC CASSHDSLLGYTF TRBJ1-2 TRBV7-8 - -
TGTGCCACCAGTGCCAGACAGGGGATTGATAGCGCTGGGGCCAACGTCCTGACTTTC CATSARQGIDSAGANVLTF TRBJ2-6 TRBV24-1 TRBD1 -
TGTGCCAGCAGAATACCAAAAACACAGGGGAAATTAAGCACAGATACGCAGTATTTT CASRIPKTQGKLSTDTQYF TRBJ2-3 TRBV28 TRBD1 -
TGCGCCAGCAGCTTGATCCTAGCGGGAGCCCAAAACACAGATACGCAGTATTTT CASSLILAGAQNTDTQYF TRBJ2-3 TRBV5-1 TRBD2 -
TGCAGTGCTAGAAATGAATGGGACAGAGGGGATCAGCCCCAGCATTTT CSARNEWDRGDQPQHF TRBJ1-5 TRBV20-1 TRBD1 -
TGTGCCAGCAGCTTAAAATTGGCCGTGACCCAAGAGACCCAGTACTTC CASSLKLAVTQETQYF TRBJ2-5 TRBV7-9 - -
TGCGCCAGCAGCCAAGATACACGAGAGACCCAGTACTTC CASSQDTRETQYF TRBJ2-5 TRBV4-1 - -
TGCGCCAGCAGCGCGGGGACAGGGGGGAAAGATACGCAGTATTTT CASSAGTGGKDTQYF TRBJ2-3 TRBV5-1 TRBD1 -